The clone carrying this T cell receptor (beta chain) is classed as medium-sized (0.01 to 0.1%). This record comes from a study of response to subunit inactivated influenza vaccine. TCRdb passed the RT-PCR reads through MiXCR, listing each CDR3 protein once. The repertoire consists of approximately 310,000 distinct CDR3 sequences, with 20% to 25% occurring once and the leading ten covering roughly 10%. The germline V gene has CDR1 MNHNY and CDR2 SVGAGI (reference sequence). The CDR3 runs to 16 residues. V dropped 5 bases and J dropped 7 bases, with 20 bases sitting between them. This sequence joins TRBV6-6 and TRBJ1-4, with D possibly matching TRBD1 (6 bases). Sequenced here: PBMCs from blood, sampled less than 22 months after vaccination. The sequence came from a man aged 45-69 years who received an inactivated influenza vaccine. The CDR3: CASSKLPGHGSEKLFF. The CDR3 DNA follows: TGTGCCAGCAGTAAACTACCGGGACACGGAAGTGAAAAACTGTTTTTT.